The present T cell receptor beta chain was sequenced within a study of human T cells and chemical hapten exposure. Germline lookup yields CDR1 ENHRY and CDR2 SYGVKD. This CDR3 spans 14 amino acids. J gave up 1 base and V 4 bases, and 0 bases lay outside the gene matches. TCRdb independently ran MiXCR on the RACE reads; one entry per CDR3 protein. The data hold some 93,000 distinct CDR3 sequences, with around 9% observed a single time. Time point here: healthy volunteer bleed at 2 weeks. Extraction yielded total RNA from whole blood (unfractionated). The V gene is TRBV10-3, the J gene TRBJ2-5; 10 nucleotides line up with TRBD1. The sequenced material came from whole blood. The TCR originated in a female donor in good health. Some clones in this sample may be carry-over from other donors' samples. The CDR3 sequence is CAISGTGGQETQYF. The CDR3 DNA is TGTGCCATCAGTGGGACAGGGGGCCAAGAGACCCAGTACTTC.